The 22 T cell receptor beta chains reported below all come from one sample, sequenced in a study of T cell responses to AZD1222 COVID-19 vaccine (dated by TCRdb to the early 2020s). The library came from the immunoSEQ multiplex PCR assay. Imported from immuneACCESS, the table was reduced by TCRdb to in-frame sequences with V and J called. These copies leave out some clones; in studies compared against another copy, an unresolved V gene accounts for under half, and the cause of the remainder is not known. A total of around 130,000 clones appear in this sample, approximately 93% of them only once. The ten largest clonotypes hold around 5% of the sample. The time point label, read with the paper, signifies: baseline before first vaccination. The sample consisted of peripheral blood, taken on day 0 of AZD1222 vaccination. Receptors originate from an adult in good health.

The gene calls are TRBV7-8 and TRBJ2-1; 8 nucleotides agree with TRBD1. The CDR3 sequence is 12 residues long. Trimming at V came to 10 bases and at J to 7 bases, leaving 6 bases not matched to a gene. The germline gives CDR1 SGHVS, CDR2 FQNEAQ. The CDR3 DNA reads TGTGCCACCTCCCAGGGGGCGAATGAGCAGTTCTTC. Translation gives CATSQGANEQFF.

The rearrangement links TRBV7-8 to TRBJ2-3, with 10 bases aligning to TRBD2. Trimming cost V 7 bases and J 0 bases; bases outside gene matches: 13. The CDR3 is 18 residues long. In germline, CDR1 is SGHVS, CDR2 FQNEAQ. This CDR3 is CASNLRASGGPSTDTQYF. The CDR3 nucleotides are TGTGCCAGCAACCTACGGGCTAGCGGGGGCCCTAGCACAGATACGCAGTATTTT. The whole variable domain, filled in from reference TRBV7-8 and TRBJ2-3, reads GAGVSQSPRYKVAKRGQDVALRCDPISGHVSLFWYQQALGQGPEFLTYFQNEAQLDKSGLPSDRFFAERPEGSVSTLKIQRTQQEDSAVYLCASNLRASGGPSTDTQYFGPGTRLTVL.

This rearrangement joins TRBV21-1 to TRBJ1-1. TRBV21-1 is given as a pseudogene. This CDR3 has 12 residues. CDR3 coding DNA: TGTGCCAGCAGCATGTCACGGGTCGAAGCTTTCTTT. Translated, it gives CASSMSRVEAFF.

This clone has only one observation. V is TRBV7-6 and J is TRBJ2-2; D not resolved. Germline V gives CDR1 SGHVS, CDR2 FNYEAQ. The CDR3 extends over 16 amino acids. V lost 1 base, J lost 3 bases, and 12 bases lay in between. CDR3 sequence reads: CASSLEAQLYTGELFF. The CDR3 region has the DNA TGTGCCAGCAGCTTAGAAGCACAGCTTTACACCGGGGAGCTGTTTTTT.

CDR3 bases: TGCGCCAGCAGCTCGAAAAGGACAGGGTTCGGTAACGAGCAGTACTTC. Amino acids: CASSSKRTGFGNEQYF. The rearrangement links TRBV5-1 to TRBJ2-7, with 8 bases that match TRBD1. V dropped 3 bases and J dropped 5; count of bases not matched to a gene: 13. The CDR3 is made up of 16 amino acids. From germline, CDR1 is SGHRS and CDR2 YFSETQ.

The chain recombines TRBV30 with TRBJ2-3; TRBD2 matches at 7 bases. Germline V gives CDR1 GTSNPN, CDR2 SVGIG (reference sequence). V trimming: 2 bases; J trimming: 8 bases; junction bases outside the gene matches: 13. This CDR3 region has 15 residues. The CDR3 here is CAWSNREAGRGTQYF. CDR3 sequence (DNA): TGTGCCTGGAGTAATCGGGAGGCCGGACGAGGTACGCAGTATTTT.

The J gene is TRBJ1-1, the V gene TRBV6-5, with D hard to call. This CDR3 spans 12 amino acids. From germline, CDR1 is MNHEY and CDR2 SVGAGI. Deletions cut 4 bases from V and 4 bases from J, with 7 bases between. In nucleotides, the CDR3 is TGTGCCAGCAGTTCTTATCCCACTGAAGCTTTCTTT. Amino acid sequence: CASSSYPTEAFF.

This sequence joins TRBV4-1 and TRBJ1-1, with unresolved D. There are 14 residues in the CDR3. The germline gives CDR1 MGHRA, CDR2 YSYEKL. Trimming left V 0 bases short and J 9 bases short, with 14 bases between. For the CDR3, the DNA is TGCGCCAGCAGCCAAGATTATGTTGGTCCTCAAGCTTTCTTT. The encoded protein is CASSQDYVGPQAFF.

The gene calls are TRBV4-1 and TRBJ2-7, with 11 positions matching TRBD2. CDR3 length: 15 amino acids. With V trimmed by 1 base and J by 5 bases, 4 bases remained unmatched. CDR1 MGHRA and CDR2 YSYEKL come from the germline V gene. The CDR3 coding sequence is TGCGCCAGCAGCCAAGTAGCGGGAGGGAGGAACGAGCAGTACTTC. Translating gives CASSQVAGGRNEQYF.

The gene calls are TRBV6-5 and TRBJ2-5; perhaps TRBD2 as D (5 bases). CDR1 MNHEY and CDR2 SVGAGI come from the germline V gene. V lost 6 bases and J lost 7, with 6 bases in between. This CDR3 comprises 10 residues. CDR3 in amino acids: CASSTRTQYF. CDR3 DNA: TGTGCCAGCAGCACTAGGACCCAGTACTTC.

V is TRBV9 and J is TRBJ1-2; possibly TRBD1 for D (5 bases). The germline V gene encodes CDR1 SGDLS and CDR2 YYNGEE. CDR3 length equals 10 residues. Trimming shortened V by 5 bases and J by 10 bases, and 9 bases separated the two germline ends. Here the CDR3 reads CASSGGHYTF. The CDR3 region has the DNA TGTGCCAGCAGTGGGGGTCACTACACCTTC.

The DNA of the CDR3 is TGTGCCAGCAGCCGCAAAGGGGCCGGAGATACGCAGTATTTT. This translates into CASSRKGAGDTQYF. The chain carries TRBV3-1 (or the pseudogene TRBV3-2) and TRBJ2-3; D might be TRBD1 (5 bases). The germline CDR1 and CDR2 sequences are LGHDT and YNNKEL (reference sequence). The CDR3 totals 14 residues. The ends were cut back, 4 bases at V and 5 bases at J, with 13 bases in the middle.

CDR3 amino acids: CASSWSQSSRGYTF. The CDR3, as DNA: TGCGCCAGCAGCTGGTCCCAGAGTAGTAGAGGCTACACCTTC. The rearrangement links TRBV5-1 to TRBJ1-2; D unclear. V shed 3 bases and J shed 8 bases, with 17 bases lying between them. Germline CDR1 is SGHRS and CDR2 is YFSETQ. The CDR3 loop spans 14 amino acids.

The chain is built from TRBV5-6 and TRBJ1-1; TRBD1 agrees at 10 bases. This CDR3 comprises 19 residues. J was trimmed by 1 base and V by 0 bases; bases with no gene match: 12. Germline V gene sequence: CDR1 SGHDT, CDR2 YYEEEE. The CDR3 DNA follows: TGTGCCAGCAGCTTGGTTTTTCTGGGACAGGGGTCCGCGAACACTGAAGCTTTCTTT. It specifies CASSLVFLGQGSANTEAFF.

The J gene is TRBJ1-2, the V gene TRBV9; TRBD1 matches at 8 bases. After removal of 0 bases from V and 4 bases from J, the junction contained 8 bases not matched to a gene. Germline values: CDR1 SGDLS, CDR2 YYNGEE. CDR3 size: 16 residues. CDR3 region: CASSVDQGAILYGYTF. CDR3 DNA: TGTGCCAGCAGCGTAGACCAGGGGGCTATTCTCTATGGCTACACCTTC.

The chain carries TRBV7-3 and TRBJ2-2; D is possibly TRBD2 (6 bases). The V end lost 4 bases, the J end lost 6 bases, and 12 bases lay between the germline ends. This CDR3 is built from 14 residues. Germline V gene data show CDR1 as SGHTA and CDR2 as FQGTGA. CDR3 residues: CASSSETSSGELFF. The CDR3 DNA is TGTGCCAGCAGCTCTGAAACTAGCTCCGGGGAGCTGTTTTTT.

This chain connects TRBV6-5 to TRBJ1-3; no clear D. This CDR3 has 15 residues. From germline, CDR1 is MNHEY and CDR2 SVGAGI. V lost 0 bases to trimming and J lost 4 bases, with 10 bases between them. This CDR3 is CASSYSYSHGNTIYF. DNA of the CDR3: TGTGCCAGCAGTTACTCATACAGCCACGGAAACACCATATATTTT.

The rearrangement uses TRBV15 and TRBJ2-1; 11 bases agree with TRBD2. V shed 5 bases, J shed 0 bases, and the junction held 18 bases outside the gene matches. CDR3 size: 21 residues. Per the germline V gene, CDR1 is LNHNV and CDR2 is YYDKDF (reference sequence). The CDR3 spells CATSPRGTSGLQPSSYNEQFF. CDR3 DNA: TGTGCCACCAGCCCGAGGGGGACTAGCGGTCTACAACCGAGCTCCTACAATGAGCAGTTCTTC.

This clone has a handful of counts. The rearrangement uses TRBV10-2 and TRBJ1-1; unclear D gene. V lost 5 bases, J lost 1 base, and 8 bases lay in between. The CDR3 length is 13 residues. The germline CDR1 and CDR2 sequences are WSHSY and SAAADI. The CDR3 DNA is TGCGCCAGCAGTACCTACACGAACACTGAAGCTTTCTTT. The encoded protein is CASSTYTNTEAFF.

The V and J genes are TRBV7-9 and TRBJ1-3; D remains unclear. The germline CDR1 and CDR2 sequences are SEHNR and FQNEAQ (reference sequence). The CDR3 covers 15 residues. V was pared by 5 bases and J by 2 bases, with 13 bases between. The CDR3 is CASSPPFGPGNTIYF. The CDR3 DNA reads TGTGCCAGCAGCCCTCCCTTCGGCCCTGGAAACACCATATATTTT.

The rearrangement joins TRBV30 to TRBJ1-1; unclear D gene. Germline CDR1 and CDR2: GTSNPN and SVGIG (reference sequence). V lost 5 bases and J lost 0, with 16 bases in between. The CDR3 is made up of 15 amino acids. The CDR3 coding sequence is TGTGCCTGGTGGCCCCTAGACTCCTTGAACACTGAAGCTTTCTTT. This sequence encodes CAWWPLDSLNTEAFF.

The CDR3, as DNA: TGTGCCAGCAGCCCCTCAGGGGAAGAGACCCAGTACTTC. This encodes CASSPSGEETQYF. The chain is built from TRBV11-2 and TRBJ2-5, with D possibly matching TRBD1 (6 bases). The V end was cut by 5 bases, the J end by 3 bases, with 10 bases between. This CDR3 has 13 residues. Germline assignment: CDR1 SGHAT and CDR2 FQNNGV.